These T cell receptor beta chains were read from a single sample in a study of cytomegalovirus exposure and HLA in healthy donors. The protocol was immunoSEQ multiplex PCR, while the TCRdb copy is restricted to in-frame clones and leaves out a portion. Of fewer than 150,000 clones in the sample, 70% to 90% were seen once. The material sequenced was PBMCs. The receptors come from a woman aged 18-30 years in good health and CMV-seropositive. Each CDR3 is given with its conserved first and last residue. The D gene is left open where the match is weak. Not all rows give a size; the values are once, few, many and, for expanded clones, a class.

.	TRBV25-1	TRBJ2-7	.	CASSESQAYEQYF	TGTGCCAGCAGTGAATCCCAGGCCTACGAGCAGTACTTC
.	TRBV7-9	TRBJ2-1	TRBD2	CASSSPGAGESGLDEQFF	TGTGCCAGCAGCTCACCCGGGGCGGGGGAATCGGGGTTAGATGAGCAGTTCTTC
few	TRBV6-6	TRBJ1-2	TRBD1	CASSPLHVGQGYGYTF	TGTGCCAGCAGCCCCTTACATGTGGGACAGGGCTATGGCTACACCTTC
.	TRBV7-3	TRBJ2-1	TRBD2	CASSTKVASGGVGDEQFF	TGTGCCAGCAGCACAAAGGTGGCTAGCGGAGGCGTGGGCGATGAGCAGTTCTTC
.	TRBV11-2	TRBJ2-3	TRBD1	CASNLNRGPQYF	TGTGCCAGCAACCTTAACAGGGGTCCGCAGTATTTT
.	TRBV6-5	TRBJ1-1	.	CASSLTANTEAFF	TGTGCCAGCAGCCTTACAGCAAACACTGAAGCTTTCTTT
.	TRBV7-3	TRBJ2-1	TRBD2	CASSPSGGHYNEQFF	TGTGCCAGCAGCCCTAGCGGGGGGCACTACAATGAGCAGTTCTTC
.	TRBV5-1	TRBJ2-3	.	CASSVAATDTQYF	TGCGCCAGCAGTGTAGCGGCCACAGATACGCAGTATTTT
.	TRBV18	TRBJ2-5	.	CASSPYFQETQYF	TGTGCCAGCTCACCCTACTTCCAAGAGACCCAGTACTTC
.	TRBV19	TRBJ1-5	.	CASSRSGTRNQPQHF	TGTGCCAGTAGTCGGAGCGGGACACGGAATCAGCCCCAGCATTTT
.	TRBV28	TRBJ1-1	TRBD1	CASSRDRSEAFF	TGTGCCAGCAGTCGGGACAGGTCTGAAGCTTTCTTT
.	TRBV5-1	TRBJ2-4	.	CASSGQGNLNIQYF	TGCGCCAGCAGCGGGCAGGGTAATTTGAACATTCAGTACTTC
.	TRBV7-9	TRBJ1-4	TRBD1	CASSSGQVNEKLFF	TGTGCCAGCAGCTCGGGACAGGTTAATGAAAAACTGTTTTTT
.	TRBV30	TRBJ1-5	TRBD1	CAWSTTGRNQPQHF	TGTGCCTGGAGTACGACAGGGCGGAATCAGCCCCAGCATTTT
once	TRBV28	TRBJ2-1	TRBD2	CASSFLFSGDNEQFF	TGTGCCAGCAGTTTCCTTTTTAGCGGGGACAATGAGCAGTTCTTC
once	TRBV29-1	TRBJ2-1	TRBD2	CSVVRALAVGSEQFF	TGCAGCGTTGTGAGAGCACTAGCGGTCGGGAGTGAGCAGTTCTTC
.	TRBV10-3	TRBJ1-2	.	CAISESMAGFNGYTF	TGTGCCATCAGTGAGTCGATGGCGGGGTTCAATGGCTACACCTTC
.	TRBV9	TRBJ1-1	.	CASSAASQAGEAFF	TGTGCCAGCAGCGCTGCTTCCCAGGCTGGTGAAGCTTTCTTT
.	TRBV7-8	TRBJ2-5	.	CASSLGQGHKETQYF	TGTGCCAGCAGCTTAGGTCAGGGGCACAAAGAGACCCAGTACTTC
.	TRBV18	TRBJ1-2	.	CASSPRDNYYGYTF	TGTGCCAGCTCACCAAGGGACAACTACTATGGCTACACCTTC
.	TRBV7-3	TRBJ2-7	TRBD2	CASSEYGGSSYEQYF	TGTGCCAGCAGCGAATACGGGGGGTCCTCCTACGAGCAGTACTTC
.	TRBV5-4	TRBJ2-5	TRBD1	CASSVDRGRETQYF	TGTGCCAGCAGCGTGGACAGGGGAAGGGAGACCCAGTACTTC
.	TRBV30	TRBJ2-5	TRBD2	CAWSPGLAAKETQYF	TGTGCCTGGTCCCCCGGACTAGCGGCAAAAGAGACCCAGTACTTC
.	TRBV15	TRBJ1-5	.	CATSRDPRDYQPQHF	TGTGCCACCAGCAGAGATCCCAGGGACTATCAGCCCCAGCATTTT
.	TRBV14	TRBJ1-4	TRBD1	CASSRLGPTGGEKLFF	TGTGCCAGCAGCCGATTGGGCCCAACAGGGGGTGAAAAACTGTTTTTT
.	TRBV7-3	TRBJ2-3	TRBD2	CASSLNPAGVTDTQYF	TGTGCCAGCAGCTTAAACCCAGCGGGGGTCACAGATACGCAGTATTTT
.	TRBV28	TRBJ2-5	TRBD2	CASRRTSGRAVTQYF	TGTGCCAGCAGAAGAACTAGCGGGAGAGCGGTGACCCAGTACTTC
once	TRBV7-2	TRBJ1-5	TRBD1	CASSLTDRPLNQPQHF	TGTGCCAGCAGCCTGACGGACAGGCCCCTCAATCAGCCCCAGCATTTT
.	TRBV15	TRBJ2-7	.	CATSRESDDEQYF	TGTGCCACCAGCAGAGAGAGCGACGACGAGCAGTACTTC
.	TRBV11-1	TRBJ2-7	TRBD2	CASSAGTSGSWPVYEQYF	TGTGCCAGCAGCGCCGGGACTAGCGGGAGCTGGCCCGTCTACGAGCAGTACTTC
.	TRBV7-6	TRBJ2-1	.	CASTPLAKTDNEQFF	TGTGCCAGCACCCCACTAGCCAAAACGGACAATGAGCAGTTCTTC
once	TRBV18	TRBJ1-2	TRBD1	CASSPGQGSYGYTF	TGTGCCAGCTCACCGGGACAGGGGAGCTATGGCTACACCTTC
few	TRBV6-6	TRBJ1-5	.	CASSYGQGGGQPQHF	TGTGCCAGCAGTTACGGGCAGGGCGGGGGGCAGCCCCAGCATTTT
.	TRBV7-9	TRBJ2-1	.	CASSLDGDNEQFF	TGTGCCAGCAGCTTAGACGGTGACAATGAGCAGTTCTTC
.	TRBV25-1	TRBJ2-3	TRBD2	CASSQKWLAGGTTDTQYF	TGTGCCAGCAGTCAAAAGTGGCTAGCGGGAGGTACCACAGATACGCAGTATTTT
.	TRBV5-4	TRBJ2-6	TRBD1	CASSSPITTGAGANVLTF	TGTGCCAGCAGCTCGCCGATCACGACAGGGGCTGGGGCCAACGTCCTGACTTTC
.	TRBV28	TRBJ1-5	.	CASSSDKYQPQHF	TGTGCCAGCAGTTCAGACAAATATCAGCCCCAGCATTTT
once	TRBV6-1	TRBJ1-1	.	CASSASGTGTEAFF	TGTGCCAGCAGTGCTTCAGGGACTGGCACTGAAGCTTTCTTT
.	TRBV11-2	TRBJ1-2	.	CASSLARVGGYTF	TGTGCCAGCAGCTTAGCCAGGGTGGGGGGCTACACCTTC
.	TRBV27	TRBJ1-3	.	CASSSHGGGNTIYF	TGTGCCAGCAGTTCCCATGGCGGAGGAAACACCATATATTTT
.	TRBV5-1	TRBJ1-1	TRBD1	CASSLGSGGNTEAFF	TGCGCCAGCAGCTTGGGTTCAGGGGGGAACACTGAAGCTTTCTTT
.	TRBV11-1	TRBJ2-3	TRBD1	CASSSRTGLAQDTQYF	TGTGCCAGCAGCTCTCGGACAGGTCTGGCACAAGATACGCAGTATTTT
.	TRBV4-3	TRBJ1-2	.	CASSQDRPGGSRYGYTF	TGCGCCAGCAGCCAAGATCGGCCCGGAGGCTCAAGGTATGGCTACACCTTC
.	TRBV18	TRBJ1-3	.	CASSPQGSGNTIYF	TGTGCCAGCTCACCTCAGGGGTCCGGAAACACCATATATTTT
few	TRBV25-1	TRBJ2-7	.	CASSESAAGAYEQYF	TGTGCCAGCAGTGAATCAGCGGCAGGAGCCTACGAGCAGTACTTC
.	TRBV7-9	TRBJ2-3	.	CASSLGFGAPDTQYF	TGTGCCAGCAGCTTAGGGTTTGGGGCCCCAGATACGCAGTATTTT
.	TRBV2	TRBJ1-6	TRBD1	CASSAGTGNNSPLHF	TGTGCCAGCAGCGCCGGGACAGGGAATAATTCACCCCTCCACTTT
.	TRBV18	TRBJ1-1	.	CASSQGGGPRTEAFF	TGTGCCAGCTCACAGGGGGGAGGGCCGAGGACTGAAGCTTTCTTT
.	TRBV11-1	TRBJ2-1	TRBD2	CASASGTSGGWSSYNEQFF	TGTGCCAGCGCCTCCGGGACTAGCGGGGGGTGGAGCTCCTACAATGAGCAGTTCTTC
once	TRBV5-4	TRBJ2-1	.	CASRQQGYNEQFF	TGTGCCAGCAGGCAACAGGGTTACAATGAGCAGTTCTTC
.	TRBV4-2	TRBJ1-4	.	CASSLSGRRSEKLFF	TGTGCCAGCAGCCTCTCAGGGAGGAGGAGTGAAAAACTGTTTTTT
.	TRBV30	TRBJ1-5	.	CAWSVGAGNQPQHF	TGTGCCTGGAGTGTAGGGGCGGGCAATCAGCCCCAGCATTTT